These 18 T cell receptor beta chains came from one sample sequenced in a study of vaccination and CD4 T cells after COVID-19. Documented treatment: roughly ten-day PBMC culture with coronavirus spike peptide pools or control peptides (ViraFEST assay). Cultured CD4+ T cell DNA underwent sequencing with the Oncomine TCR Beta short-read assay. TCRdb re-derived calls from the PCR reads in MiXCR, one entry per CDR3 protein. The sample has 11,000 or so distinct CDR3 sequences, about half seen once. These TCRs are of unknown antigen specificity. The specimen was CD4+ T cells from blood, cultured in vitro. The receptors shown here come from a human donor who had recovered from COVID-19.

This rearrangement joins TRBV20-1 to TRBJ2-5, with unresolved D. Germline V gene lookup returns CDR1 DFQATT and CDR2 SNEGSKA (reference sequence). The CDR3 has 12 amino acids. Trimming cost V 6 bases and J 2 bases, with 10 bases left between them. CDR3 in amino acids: CSAEHTQETQYF. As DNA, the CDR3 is TGCAGTGCCGAACACACACAAGAGACCCAGTACTTC.

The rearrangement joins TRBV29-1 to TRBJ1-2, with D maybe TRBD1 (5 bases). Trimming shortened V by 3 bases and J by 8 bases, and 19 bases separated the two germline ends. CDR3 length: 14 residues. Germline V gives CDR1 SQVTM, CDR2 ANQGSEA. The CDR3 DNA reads TGCAGCGTTGACCCTACCGGGGCCACGGGAGGCTACACCTTC. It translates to CSVDPTGATGGYTF. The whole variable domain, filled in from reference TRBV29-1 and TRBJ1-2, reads SAVISQKPSRDICQRGTSLTIQCQVDSQVTMMFWYRQQPGQSLTLIATANQGSEATYESGFVIDKFPISRPNLTFSTLTVSNMSPEDSSIYLCSVDPTGATGGYTFGSGTRLTVV.

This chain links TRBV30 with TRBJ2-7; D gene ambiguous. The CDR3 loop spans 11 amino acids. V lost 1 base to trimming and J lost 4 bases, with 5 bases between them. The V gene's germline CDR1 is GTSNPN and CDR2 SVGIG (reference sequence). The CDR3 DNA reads TGTGCCTGGAGTGAAAGGTACGAGCAGTACTTC. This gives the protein CAWSERYEQYF.

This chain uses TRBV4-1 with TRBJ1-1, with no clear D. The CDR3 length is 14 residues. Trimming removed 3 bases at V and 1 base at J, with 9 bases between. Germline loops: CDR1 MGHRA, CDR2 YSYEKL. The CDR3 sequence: CASSHRTENTEAFF. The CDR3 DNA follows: TGCGCCAGCAGCCACAGGACGGAGAACACTGAAGCTTTCTTT.

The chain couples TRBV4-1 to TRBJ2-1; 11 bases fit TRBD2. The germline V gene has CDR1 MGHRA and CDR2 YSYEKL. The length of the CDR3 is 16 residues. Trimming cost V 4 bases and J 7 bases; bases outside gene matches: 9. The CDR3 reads CASSPTSGAGGNEQFF. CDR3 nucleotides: TGCGCCAGCAGCCCGACTAGCGGGGCAGGGGGGAATGAGCAGTTCTTC.

CDR3 DNA: TGTGCCAGCAGGGTGCAGATGAACACTGAAGCTTTCTTT. This gives the protein CASRVQMNTEAFF. This sequence joins TRBV2 and TRBJ1-1, with D unclear. In germline, CDR1 is SNHLY, CDR2 FYNNEI. Trimming cost V 6 bases and J 0 bases, with 8 bases left between them. The CDR3 loop spans 13 amino acids.

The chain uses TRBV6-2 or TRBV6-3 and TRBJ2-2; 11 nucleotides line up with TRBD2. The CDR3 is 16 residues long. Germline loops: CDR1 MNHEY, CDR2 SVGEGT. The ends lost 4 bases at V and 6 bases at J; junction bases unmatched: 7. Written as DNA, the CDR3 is TGTGCCAGCAGTTTTGAGACTAGCGGGAAATCCGGGGAGCTGTTTTTT. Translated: CASSFETSGKSGELFF.

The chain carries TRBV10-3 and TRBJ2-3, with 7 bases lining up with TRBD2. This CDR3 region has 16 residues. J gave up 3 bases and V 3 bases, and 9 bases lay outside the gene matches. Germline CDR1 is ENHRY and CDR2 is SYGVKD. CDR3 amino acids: CAISEGWEGGTDTQYF. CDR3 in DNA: TGTGCCATCAGTGAAGGGTGGGAGGGAGGAACAGATACGCAGTATTTT.

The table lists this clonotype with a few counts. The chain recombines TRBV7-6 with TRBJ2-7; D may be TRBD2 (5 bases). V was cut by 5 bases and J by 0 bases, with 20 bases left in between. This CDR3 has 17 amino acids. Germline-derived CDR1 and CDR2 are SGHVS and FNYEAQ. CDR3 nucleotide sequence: TGTGCCAGCAGCCCGTCCCCCTACAAGCGGAGCTCCTACGAGCAGTACTTC. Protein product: CASSPSPYKRSSYEQYF.

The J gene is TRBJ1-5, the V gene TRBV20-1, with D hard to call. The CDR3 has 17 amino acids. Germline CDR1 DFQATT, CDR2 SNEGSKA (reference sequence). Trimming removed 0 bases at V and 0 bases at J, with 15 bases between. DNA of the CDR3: TGCAGTGCTAGAGATACCATGGCACTGTATAGCAATCAGCCCCAGCATTTT. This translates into CSARDTMALYSNQPQHF.

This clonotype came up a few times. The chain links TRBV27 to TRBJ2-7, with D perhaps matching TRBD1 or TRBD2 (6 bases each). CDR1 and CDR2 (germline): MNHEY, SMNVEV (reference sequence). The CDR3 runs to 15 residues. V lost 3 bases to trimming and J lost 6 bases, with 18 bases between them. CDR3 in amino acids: CASSFRGARNGEQYF. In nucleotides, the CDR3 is TGTGCCAGCAGTTTTAGGGGGGCGCGAAATGGCGAGCAGTACTTC.

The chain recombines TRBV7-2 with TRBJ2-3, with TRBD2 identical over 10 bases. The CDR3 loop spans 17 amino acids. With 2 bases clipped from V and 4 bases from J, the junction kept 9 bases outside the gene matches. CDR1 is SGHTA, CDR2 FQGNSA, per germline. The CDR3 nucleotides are TGTGCCAGCAGCTTAAGGGCTAGCGGGAGTGGGGCAGATACGCAGTATTTT. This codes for CASSLRASGSGADTQYF.

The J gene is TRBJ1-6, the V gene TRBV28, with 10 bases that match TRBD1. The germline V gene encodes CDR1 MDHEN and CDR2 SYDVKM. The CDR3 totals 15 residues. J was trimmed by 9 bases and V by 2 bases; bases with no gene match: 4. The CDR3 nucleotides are TGTGCCAGCAGTTTAGGGACAGGGGAGTCTTCACCCCTCCACTTT. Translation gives CASSLGTGESSPLHF. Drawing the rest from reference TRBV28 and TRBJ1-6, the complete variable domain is DVKVTQSSRYLVKRTGEKVFLECVQDMDHENMFWYRQDPGLGLRLIYFSYDVKMKEKGDIPEGYSVSREKKERFSLILESASTNQTSMYLCASSLGTGESSPLHFGNGTRLTVT.

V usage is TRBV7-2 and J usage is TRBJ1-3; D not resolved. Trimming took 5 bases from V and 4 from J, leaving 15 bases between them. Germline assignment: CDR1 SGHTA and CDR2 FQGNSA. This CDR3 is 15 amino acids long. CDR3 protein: CASSILREPGNTIYF. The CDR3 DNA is TGTGCCAGCAGCATCTTGCGCGAGCCGGGAAACACCATATATTTT.

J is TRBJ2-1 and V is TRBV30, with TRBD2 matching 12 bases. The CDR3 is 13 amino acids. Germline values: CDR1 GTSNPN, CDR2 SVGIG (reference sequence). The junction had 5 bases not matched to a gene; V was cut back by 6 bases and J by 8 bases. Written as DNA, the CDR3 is TGTGCCTGCCTAGCGGGAGGGCCAGATGAGCAGTTCTTC. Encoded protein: CACLAGGPDEQFF. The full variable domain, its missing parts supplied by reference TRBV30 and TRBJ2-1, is SQTIHQWPATLVQPVGSPLSLECTVEGTSNPNLYWYRQAAGRGLQLLFYSVGIGQISSEVPQNLSASRPQDRQFILSSKKLLLSDSGFYLCACLAGGPDEQFFGPGTRLTVL.

CDR3 region: CSAVGAKPLYYEQYF. As DNA, the CDR3 is TGCAGTGCGGTAGGGGCTAAGCCCTTATATTACGAGCAGTACTTC. The V gene is TRBV20-1, the J gene TRBJ2-7; D possibly corresponds to TRBD1 (5 bases). CDR3 size: 15 residues. The germline V gene encodes CDR1 DFQATT and CDR2 SNEGSKA (reference sequence). Trimming took off 6 bases at V and 4 bases at J, with 22 bases between the two ends.

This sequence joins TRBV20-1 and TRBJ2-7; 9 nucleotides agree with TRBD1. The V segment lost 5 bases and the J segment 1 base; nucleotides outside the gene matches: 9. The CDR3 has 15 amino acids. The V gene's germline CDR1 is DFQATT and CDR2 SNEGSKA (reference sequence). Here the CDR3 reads CSAETPGQGSYEQYF. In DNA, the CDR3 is TGCAGTGCTGAAACACCGGGACAGGGATCCTACGAGCAGTACTTC.

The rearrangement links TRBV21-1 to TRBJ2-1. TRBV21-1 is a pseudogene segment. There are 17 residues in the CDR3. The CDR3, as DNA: TGTGCCAGCAGCAAAACCACTAAGAGGAGCTCCTACAATGAGCAGTTCTTC. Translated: CASSKTTKRSSYNEQFF.